A single sample gave rise to the 22 T cell receptor beta chains below, sequenced in a study of T-cell memory formation after mild COVID-19. TCRdb analysed the 5' RACE reads with MiXCR anew, one entry per CDR3 protein. The table includes around 340,000 distinct CDR3 sequences, approximately 14% detected once. What was sequenced was PBMCs or a T cell subset sorted from them (not recorded which). These receptors were collected from a man between 18 and 29 years old who had mild COVID-19 (a few samples of this study predate the infection). Cell type and time point are not known.

This rearrangement joins TRBV7-9 to TRBJ1-1; D uncertain. CDR1 and CDR2 (germline): SEHNR, FQNEAQ (reference sequence). Trimming removed 6 bases at V and 0 bases at J, with 11 bases between. The CDR3 has 14 amino acids. CDR3 DNA sequence: TGTGCCAGCAGTTCCAGACACTTGAACACTGAAGCTTTCTTT. It specifies CASSSRHLNTEAFF.

The chain couples TRBV7-8 to TRBJ1-2; 7 nucleotides align to TRBD1. Germline lookup yields CDR1 SGHVS and CDR2 FQNEAQ. The trim removed 5 bases at V and 8 bases at J, leaving 11 bases unmatched. The CDR3 length is 14 residues. CDR3 nucleotides: TGTGCCAGCAGCCCCGAGAGGGGGCTCGGCGGCTACACCTTC. Its translation: CASSPERGLGGYTF.

J is TRBJ2-1 and V is TRBV27; 8 positions match TRBD2. This CDR3 is 14 amino acids long. The germline CDR1 and CDR2 sequences are MNHEY and SMNVEV (reference sequence). Germline trimming cut 3 bases from V and 8 bases from J; bases unmatched to any gene: 6. The CDR3 DNA reads as TGTGCCAGCAGTTTGGCGGGGGGTTTTGATGAGCAGTTCTTC. This gives the protein CASSLAGGFDEQFF.

The rearrangement uses TRBV4-3 and TRBJ2-5, with TRBD1 matching 7 bases. CDR3 length: 16 residues. J was trimmed by 4 bases and V by 1 base; bases with no gene match: 9. Germline lookup yields CDR1 LGHNA and CDR2 YSLEER. The CDR3 sequence: CASSQAQGSWRETQYF. The CDR3 DNA reads TGCGCCAGCAGCCAAGCACAGGGGTCGTGGCGAGAGACCCAGTACTTC.

The rearrangement joins TRBV4-1 to TRBJ2-6, with 7 positions matching TRBD1. The V segment lost 3 bases and the J segment 3 bases; nucleotides outside the gene matches: 5. This CDR3 has 16 residues. Germline V gene data show CDR1 as MGHRA and CDR2 as YSYEKL. The CDR3 loop is CASSQGQRNGANVLTF. The CDR3 DNA follows: TGCGCCAGCAGCCAGGGACAGAGGAATGGGGCCAACGTCCTGACTTTC.

This clonotype was detected ten times or more. The chain combines TRBV12-3 or TRBV12-4 with TRBJ2-7, with 8 bases aligning to TRBD1. The CDR3 extends over 13 amino acids. The trim removed 6 bases at V and 2 bases at J, leaving 3 bases unmatched. The CDR3 coding sequence is TGTGCCAGCAGGCCGGGACAGGCCTACGAGCAGTACTTC. This encodes CASRPGQAYEQYF.

This clonotype was recorded a few times. The chain employs TRBV21-1 and TRBJ1-5. TRBV21-1 is marked as a pseudogene. The CDR3 is 13 residues long. The CDR3, as DNA: TGTGCCAGCATCCCAACGGACAATCAGCCCCAGCATTTT. This gives the protein CASIPTDNQPQHF.

This clonotype was found many times. This chain links TRBV11-2 with TRBJ1-1, with a possible D match to TRBD1 (5 bases). Germline values: CDR1 SGHAT, CDR2 FQNNGV. This CDR3 spans 14 amino acids. V lost 1 base, J lost 4 bases, and 10 bases lay in between. CDR3 coding DNA: TGTGCCAGCAGCTTAGGATGGGGGGGCACTGAAGCTTTCTTT. Its translation is CASSLGWGGTEAFF.

This chain connects TRBV28 to TRBJ1-5; D unclear. Per the germline V gene, CDR1 is MDHEN and CDR2 is SYDVKM. The CDR3 loop spans 13 amino acids. Trimming cost V 7 bases and J 5 bases, with 12 bases left between them. In DNA form, the CDR3 reads TGTGCCAGCACGGCCCTTGGGTATCAGCCCCAGCATTTT. This translates into CASTALGYQPQHF.

The chain carries TRBV5-1 and TRBJ1-4; weak D call: TRBD1 (5 bases). V lost 5 bases, J lost 3 bases, and 11 bases lay in between. This CDR3 spans 14 amino acids. Germline lookup yields CDR1 SGHRS and CDR2 YFSETQ. CDR3 in amino acids: CASRQGLSNEKLFF. In nucleotides, the CDR3 is TGCGCCAGCAGGCAGGGATTGTCTAATGAAAAACTGTTTTTT.

The V and J genes are TRBV19 and TRBJ2-3; the D call may be TRBD1 or TRBD2 (6 bases each). The CDR3 covers 15 residues. The germline gives CDR1 LNHDA, CDR2 SQIVND (reference sequence). Trimming removed 8 bases at V and 1 base at J, with 16 bases between. CDR3 loop: CASARGGFGTDTQYF. In DNA, the CDR3 is TGTGCCAGTGCTCGAGGGGGGTTTGGCACAGATACGCAGTATTTT.

This clonotype occurred many times. The rearrangement uses TRBV4-1 and TRBJ2-6; tentatively, D is TRBD2 (7 bases). Germline loops: CDR1 MGHRA, CDR2 YSYEKL. The CDR3 covers 19 residues. V was shortened by 1 base and J by 4 bases, with 20 bases between the two germline ends. In DNA, the CDR3 is TGCGCCAGCAGCCAAGTGGGGTCCAGGGGAGGGAAGGGGGCCAACGTCCTGACTTTC. It yields the protein CASSQVGSRGGKGANVLTF.

This clonotype has a handful of counts. The CDR3 coding sequence is TGCGCCAGCAGCCAGCAGCGGGGGACCCCCTACGAGCAGTACTTC. This translates into CASSQQRGTPYEQYF. The chain combines TRBV5-1 with TRBJ2-7, with TRBD2 matching 8 bases. The length of the CDR3 is 15 residues. Unmatched junction bases numbered 8, after V lost 4 bases and J lost 2 bases. Germline V gene data show CDR1 as SGHRS and CDR2 as YFSETQ.

DNA for the CDR3: TGCGCCAGCAGCGGGCAGCCTAATGAAAAACTGTTTTTT. Its translation: CASSGQPNEKLFF. The chain uses TRBV5-1 and TRBJ1-4, with D unclear. This CDR3 comprises 13 residues. CDR1 is SGHRS and CDR2 is YFSETQ in the germline V gene. V was pared by 4 bases and J by 3 bases, with 7 bases between. Together with reference TRBV5-1 and TRBJ1-4, the CDR3 gives the full variable domain: KAGVTQTPRYLIKTRGQQVTLSCSPISGHRSVSWYQQTPGQGLQFLFEYFSETQRNKGNFPGRFSGRQFSNSRSEMNVSTLELGDSALYLCASSGQPNEKLFFGSGTQLSVL.

The table lists this clonotype with many counts. The genes are TRBV5-1 and TRBJ2-3, with a possible D match to TRBD2 (7 bases). Looked up from germline, CDR1 is SGHRS and CDR2 is YFSETQ. CDR3 size: 15 residues. V dropped 5 bases and J dropped 3 bases, with 16 bases sitting between them. CDR3 in amino acids: CASRGRGAGTDTQYF. The CDR3, as DNA: TGCGCCAGCAGGGGGAGGGGGGCCGGTACAGATACGCAGTATTTT.

J is TRBJ1-6 and V is TRBV18; TRBD1 aligns across 10 bases. This CDR3 has 15 residues. Germline-derived CDR1 and CDR2 are KGHSH and LQKENI. V lost 6 bases to trimming and J lost 10 bases; unmatched junction nucleotides: 9. CDR3 sequence (DNA): TGTGCCAGCTCTGATAGGGACAGGGGACGGTCACCCCTCCACTTT. It specifies CASSDRDRGRSPLHF.

This clonotype has a handful of counts. The chain recombines TRBV28 with TRBJ1-2; D is perhaps TRBD1 (5 bases). CDR3 length equals 14 residues. Per the germline V gene, CDR1 is MDHEN and CDR2 is SYDVKM. V was pared by 3 bases and J by 4 bases, with 12 bases between. The DNA for the CDR3 is TGTGCCAGCAGTTTTGACCTAAGGGGCTATGGCTACACCTTC. It specifies CASSFDLRGYGYTF.

The chain links TRBV2 to TRBJ1-5; possible D gene TRBD1, 6 bases. The CDR3 is 14 amino acids. Germline V lookup: CDR1 SNHLY, CDR2 FYNNEI. Trimming removed 8 bases from V and 3 bases from J, with 14 bases in between. As DNA, the CDR3 is TGTGCCAGCTGGGCGGGGGGCATCAATCAGCCCCAGCATTTT. This codes for CASWAGGINQPQHF.

As for this clonotype: One junction end does not reproduce the germline sequence, and a read error may be involved. The DNA for the CDR3 is TGTGCCAGCAGTTTCGGAGGGACAAGCGGGGGGATTCTTTTC. This codes for CASSFGGTSGGILF. The chain carries TRBV12-3 or TRBV12-4 and TRBJ2-1, with 9 nucleotides matching TRBD2. The CDR3 is 14 amino acids.

In its sample, this clonotype was seen a few times. The rearrangement joins TRBV12-5 to TRBJ1-5; D gene ambiguous. Per the germline V gene, CDR1 is LGHNT and CDR2 is FRNRAP. Trimming removed 6 bases from V and 7 bases from J, with 10 bases in between. The CDR3 covers 12 residues. In DNA, the CDR3 is TGTGCTAGTGGCCTTCTCGGGCAGCCCCAGCATTTT. Translation gives CASGLLGQPQHF.

There are a few counts of this clonotype. The chain joins TRBV6-1 to TRBJ2-5; a possible D gene is TRBD2 (5 bases). The CDR3 has 14 residues. V lost 2 bases, J lost 5 bases, and 12 bases lay in between. Germline V gene data show CDR1 as MNHNS and CDR2 as SASEGT. As DNA, the CDR3 is TGTGCCAGCAGTGAATCGGGCGGGTGGGAGACCCAGTACTTC. This translates into CASSESGGWETQYF.

The chain recombines TRBV5-1 with TRBJ2-3; 8 bases agree with TRBD2. This CDR3 is 17 amino acids long. V gave up 4 bases and J gave up 2 bases; unmatched junction bases: 12. Germline V gene data show CDR1 as SGHRS and CDR2 as YFSETQ. As DNA, the CDR3 is TGCGCCAGCAGCGCCCGTTCGAGCGGGGGTTCCACAGATACGCAGTATTTT. This codes for CASSARSSGGSTDTQYF.